This T cell receptor (beta chain) was retrieved from a study of cytomegalovirus exposure and HLA in healthy donors. Across the study: The study's early data release held roughly 91 million unique TCRs from HLA-typed donors. Study-wide results and limits: Several of the most significant clusters were apparently associated with common viral pathogens in a later analysis.

Primers included in the PCR were 60 Vbeta and 13 Jbeta primers. Measured with immunoSEQ multiplex PCR; TCRdb has only the in-frame clones, and not every one. This sample has nearly 110,000 clones, with about four fifths found just once. With regard to this clone: The target antigen is unknown.

Sequencing used PBMCs. The sequence came from a woman aged 50 to 60 in good health and CMV-seropositive.

CDR3 amino acids: CASHQDGTGPGGYTF. CDR3 DNA sequence: TGTGCTAGTCACCAAGACGGGACAGGCCCTGGAGGCTACACCTTC. The chain has TRBV12-5 and TRBJ1-2; 8 bases align to TRBD1. The CDR3 is made up of 15 amino acids. With V trimmed by 8 bases and J by 8 bases, 16 bases remained unmatched. Germline V gene data show CDR1 as LGHNT and CDR2 as FRNRAP.